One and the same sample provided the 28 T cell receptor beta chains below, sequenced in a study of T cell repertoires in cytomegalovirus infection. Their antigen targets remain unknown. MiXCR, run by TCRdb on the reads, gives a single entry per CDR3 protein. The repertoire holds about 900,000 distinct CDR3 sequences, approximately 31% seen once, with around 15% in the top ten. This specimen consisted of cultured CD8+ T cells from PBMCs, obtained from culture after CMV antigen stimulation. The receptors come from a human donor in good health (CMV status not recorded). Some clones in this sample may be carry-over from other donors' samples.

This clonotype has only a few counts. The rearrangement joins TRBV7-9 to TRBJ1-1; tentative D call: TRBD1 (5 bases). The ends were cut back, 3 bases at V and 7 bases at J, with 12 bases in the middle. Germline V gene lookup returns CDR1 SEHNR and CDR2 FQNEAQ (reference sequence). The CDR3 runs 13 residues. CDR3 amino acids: CASSFTQADEAFF. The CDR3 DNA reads TGTGCCAGCAGCTTTACACAGGCCGATGAAGCTTTCTTT.

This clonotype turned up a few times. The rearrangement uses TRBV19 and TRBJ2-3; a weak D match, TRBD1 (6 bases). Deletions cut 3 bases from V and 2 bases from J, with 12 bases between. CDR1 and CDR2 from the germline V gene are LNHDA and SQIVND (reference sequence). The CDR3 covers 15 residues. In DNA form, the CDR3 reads TGTGCCAGTAGTATGGTACAGGGATACACAGATACGCAGTATTTT. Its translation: CASSMVQGYTDTQYF.

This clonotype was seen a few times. This CDR3 is CASSPPYGGQVNEQFF. DNA of the CDR3: TGTGCCAGCAGCCCACCCTACGGGGGCCAAGTCAATGAGCAGTTCTTC. V gene TRBV7-2 combines with J gene TRBJ2-1; D possibly matches TRBD1 or TRBD2 (6 bases each). Germline loops: CDR1 SGHTA, CDR2 FQGNSA. V was trimmed by 5 bases and J by 6 bases, leaving 20 bases between them. The CDR3 loop spans 16 amino acids.

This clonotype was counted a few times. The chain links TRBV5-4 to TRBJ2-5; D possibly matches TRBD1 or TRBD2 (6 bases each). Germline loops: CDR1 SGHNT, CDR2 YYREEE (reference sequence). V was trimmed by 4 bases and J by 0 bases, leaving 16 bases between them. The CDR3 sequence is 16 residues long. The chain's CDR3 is CASSPWGASDQETQYF. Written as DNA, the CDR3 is TGTGCCAGCAGCCCGTGGGGGGCTTCGGACCAAGAGACCCAGTACTTC.

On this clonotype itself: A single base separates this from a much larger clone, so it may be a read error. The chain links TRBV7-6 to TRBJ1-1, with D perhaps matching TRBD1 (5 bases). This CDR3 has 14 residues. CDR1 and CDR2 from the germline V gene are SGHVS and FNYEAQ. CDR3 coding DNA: TGTACCAGCAGCTTCAGGGTTGGGAACACTGAAGCTTTCTTT. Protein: CTSSFRVGNTEAFF. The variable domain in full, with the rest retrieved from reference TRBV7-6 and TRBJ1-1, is GAGVSQSPRYKVTKRGQDVALRCDPISGHVSLYWYRQALGQGPEFLTYFNYEAQQDKSGLPNDRFSAERPEGSISTLTIQRTEQRDSAMYRCTSSFRVGNTEAFFGQGTRLTVV.

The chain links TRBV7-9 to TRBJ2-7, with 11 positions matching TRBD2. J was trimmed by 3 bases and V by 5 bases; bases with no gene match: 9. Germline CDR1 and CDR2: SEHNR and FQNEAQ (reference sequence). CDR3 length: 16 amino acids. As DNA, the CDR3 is TGTGCCAGCAGCCCCTCGACTAGCGGGGACAACTACGAGCAGTACGTC. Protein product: CASSPSTSGDNYEQYV.

CDR3 bases: TGTGCCAGCAGTTTCCCTCAGGGGGGGTACACCTTC. Translation gives CASSFPQGGYTF. This chain joins TRBV28 and TRBJ1-2; 7 nucleotides line up with TRBD1. The CDR3 is 12 residues long. The V segment lost 3 bases and the J segment 11 bases; nucleotides outside the gene matches: 6. Germline CDR1 reads MDHEN; CDR2 reads SYDVKM.

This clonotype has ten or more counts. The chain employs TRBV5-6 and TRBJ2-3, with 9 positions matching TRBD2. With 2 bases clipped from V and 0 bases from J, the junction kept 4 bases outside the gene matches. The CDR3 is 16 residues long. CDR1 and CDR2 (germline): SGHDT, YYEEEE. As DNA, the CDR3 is TGTGCCAGCAGCTTAGCCCTAGCGGGGAGCACAGATACGCAGTATTTT. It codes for CASSLALAGSTDTQYF.

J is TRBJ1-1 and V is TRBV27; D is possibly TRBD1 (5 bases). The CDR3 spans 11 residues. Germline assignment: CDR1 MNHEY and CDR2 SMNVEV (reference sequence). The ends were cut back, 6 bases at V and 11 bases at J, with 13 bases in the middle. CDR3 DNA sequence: TGTGCCAGCAGGGGCGGGGGGAGGGCTTTCTTT. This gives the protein CASRGGGRAFF.

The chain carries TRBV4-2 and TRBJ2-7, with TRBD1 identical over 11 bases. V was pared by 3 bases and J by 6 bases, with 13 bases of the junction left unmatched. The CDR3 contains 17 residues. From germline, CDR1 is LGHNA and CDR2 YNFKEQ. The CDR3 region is CASSQEPTDRGLAEQYF. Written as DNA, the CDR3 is TGTGCCAGCAGCCAGGAACCCACGGACAGGGGGCTTGCCGAGCAGTACTTC.

The CDR3 spells CASSLVSGQGNYGYTF. In nucleotides, the CDR3 is TGCGCCAGCAGCTTGGTATCCGGACAGGGGAACTATGGCTACACCTTC. The V gene is TRBV5-1, the J gene TRBJ1-2, with 9 bases fitting TRBD1. Germline assignment: CDR1 SGHRS and CDR2 YFSETQ. J was trimmed by 2 bases and V by 0 bases; bases with no gene match: 5. The CDR3 has 16 residues.

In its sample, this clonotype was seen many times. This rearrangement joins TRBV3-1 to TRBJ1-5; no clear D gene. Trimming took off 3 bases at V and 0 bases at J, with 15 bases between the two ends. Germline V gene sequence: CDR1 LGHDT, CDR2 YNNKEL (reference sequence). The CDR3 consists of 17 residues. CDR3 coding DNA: TGTGCCAGCAGCCAGGGATTACAGATTTATAGCAATCAGCCCCAGCATTTT. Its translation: CASSQGLQIYSNQPQHF.

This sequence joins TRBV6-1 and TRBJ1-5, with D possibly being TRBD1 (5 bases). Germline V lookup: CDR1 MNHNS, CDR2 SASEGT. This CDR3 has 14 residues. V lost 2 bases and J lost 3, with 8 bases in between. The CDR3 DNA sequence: TGTGCCAGCAGTGAAAGGGGATACAATCAGCCCCAGCATTTT. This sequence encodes CASSERGYNQPQHF.

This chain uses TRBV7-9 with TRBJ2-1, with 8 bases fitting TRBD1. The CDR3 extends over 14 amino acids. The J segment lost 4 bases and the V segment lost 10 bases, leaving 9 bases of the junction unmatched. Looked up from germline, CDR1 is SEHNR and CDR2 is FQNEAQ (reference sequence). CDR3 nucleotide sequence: TGTGCCACAGACGGACAGGGCCCTTACAATGAGCAGTTCTTC. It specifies CATDGQGPYNEQFF.

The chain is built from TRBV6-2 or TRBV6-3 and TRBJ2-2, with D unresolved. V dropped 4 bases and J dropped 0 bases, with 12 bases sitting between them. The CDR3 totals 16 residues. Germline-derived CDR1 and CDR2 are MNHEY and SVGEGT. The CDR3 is CASSFPPQANTGELFF. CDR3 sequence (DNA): TGTGCCAGCAGTTTTCCGCCTCAGGCGAACACCGGGGAGCTGTTTTTT.

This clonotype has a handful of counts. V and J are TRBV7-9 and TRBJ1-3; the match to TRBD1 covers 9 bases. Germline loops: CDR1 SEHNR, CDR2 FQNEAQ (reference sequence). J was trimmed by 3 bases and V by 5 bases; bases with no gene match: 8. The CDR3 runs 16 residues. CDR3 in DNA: TGTGCCAGCAGCCGTAGCGGGACAGGGTTTGGAAACACCATATATTTT. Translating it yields CASSRSGTGFGNTIYF.

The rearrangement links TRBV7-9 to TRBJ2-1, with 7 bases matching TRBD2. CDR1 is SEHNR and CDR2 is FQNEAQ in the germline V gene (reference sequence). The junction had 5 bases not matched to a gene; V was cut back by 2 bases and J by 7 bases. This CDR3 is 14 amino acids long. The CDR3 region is CASSLPSGVNEQFF. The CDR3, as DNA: TGTGCCAGCAGCTTACCGAGCGGGGTGAATGAGCAGTTCTTC.

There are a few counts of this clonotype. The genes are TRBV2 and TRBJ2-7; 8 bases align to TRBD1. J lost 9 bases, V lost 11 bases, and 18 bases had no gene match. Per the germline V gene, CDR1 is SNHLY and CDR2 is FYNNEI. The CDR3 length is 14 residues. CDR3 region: CARTGTGSTNVQYV. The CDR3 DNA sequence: TGTGCCCGGACAGGGACAGGCTCTACGAACGTGCAGTACGTC.

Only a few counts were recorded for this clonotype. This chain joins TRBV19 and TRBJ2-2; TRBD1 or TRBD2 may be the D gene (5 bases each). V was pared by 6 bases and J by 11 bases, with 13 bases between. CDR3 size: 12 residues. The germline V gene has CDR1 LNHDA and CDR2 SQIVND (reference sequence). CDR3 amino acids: CASSEGDSELFF. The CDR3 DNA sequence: TGTGCCAGTAGCGAGGGTGACAGCGAGCTGTTTTTT.

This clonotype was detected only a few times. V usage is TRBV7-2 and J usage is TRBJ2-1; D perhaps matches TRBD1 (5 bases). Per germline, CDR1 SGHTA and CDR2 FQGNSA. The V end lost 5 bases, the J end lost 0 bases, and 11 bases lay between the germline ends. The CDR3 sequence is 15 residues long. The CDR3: CASSPGADSYNEQFF. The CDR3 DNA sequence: TGTGCCAGCAGCCCTGGGGCCGACTCCTACAATGAGCAGTTCTTC.

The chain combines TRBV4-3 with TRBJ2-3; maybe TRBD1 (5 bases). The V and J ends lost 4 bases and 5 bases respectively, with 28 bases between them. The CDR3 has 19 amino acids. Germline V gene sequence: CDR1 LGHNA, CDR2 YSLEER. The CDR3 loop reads CASSPKIGAKGFPGDTQYF. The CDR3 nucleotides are TGCGCCAGCAGCCCCAAGATTGGGGCGAAGGGGTTTCCCGGAGATACGCAGTATTTT.

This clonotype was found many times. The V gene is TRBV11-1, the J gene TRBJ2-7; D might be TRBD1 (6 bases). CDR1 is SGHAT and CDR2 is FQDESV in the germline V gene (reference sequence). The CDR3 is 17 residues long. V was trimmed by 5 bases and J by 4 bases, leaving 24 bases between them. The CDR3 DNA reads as TGTGCCAGCAGCCACCGAAGAATCGGACAGCGGCGGTACGAGCAGTACTTC. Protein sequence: CASSHRRIGQRRYEQYF. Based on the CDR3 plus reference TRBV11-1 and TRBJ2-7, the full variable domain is EAEVAQSPRYKITEKSQAVAFWCDPISGHATLYWYRQILGQGPELLVQFQDESVVDDSQLPKDRFSAERLKGVDSTLKIQPAELGDSAMYLCASSHRRIGQRRYEQYFGPGTRLTVT.

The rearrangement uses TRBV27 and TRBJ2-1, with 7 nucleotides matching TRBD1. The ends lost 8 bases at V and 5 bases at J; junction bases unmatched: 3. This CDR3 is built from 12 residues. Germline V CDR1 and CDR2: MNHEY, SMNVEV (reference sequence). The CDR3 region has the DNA TGTGCCAGCGGGGACAGTAACAATGAGCAGTTCTTC. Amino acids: CASGDSNNEQFF.

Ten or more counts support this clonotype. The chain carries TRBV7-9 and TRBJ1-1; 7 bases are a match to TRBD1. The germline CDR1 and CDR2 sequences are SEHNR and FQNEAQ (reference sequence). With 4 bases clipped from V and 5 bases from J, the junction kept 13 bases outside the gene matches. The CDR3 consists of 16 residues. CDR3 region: CASSSQQQGRWTEAFF. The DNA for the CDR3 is TGTGCCAGCAGCTCGCAACAACAGGGGAGGTGGACTGAAGCTTTCTTT.

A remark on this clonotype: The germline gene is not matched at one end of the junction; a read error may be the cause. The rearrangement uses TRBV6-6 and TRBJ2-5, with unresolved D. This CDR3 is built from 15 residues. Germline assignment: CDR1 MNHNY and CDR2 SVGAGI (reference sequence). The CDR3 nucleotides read TGTGCCAGCAGTTACGGTACAGAGTTTCAAGAGAACCAGTACTTC. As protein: CASSYGTEFQENQYF.

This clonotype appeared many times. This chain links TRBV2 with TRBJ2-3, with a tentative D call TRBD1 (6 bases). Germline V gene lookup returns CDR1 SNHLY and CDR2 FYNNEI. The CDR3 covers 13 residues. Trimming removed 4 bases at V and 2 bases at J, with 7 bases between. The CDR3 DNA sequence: TGTGCCAGCAGTGGGGACATCACAGATACGCAGTATTTT. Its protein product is CASSGDITDTQYF.

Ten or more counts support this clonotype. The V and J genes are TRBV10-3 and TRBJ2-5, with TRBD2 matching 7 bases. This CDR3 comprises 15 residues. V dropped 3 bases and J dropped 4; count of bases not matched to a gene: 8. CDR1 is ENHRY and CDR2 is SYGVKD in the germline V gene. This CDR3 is CAISDQRDHGETQYF. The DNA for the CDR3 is TGTGCCATCAGTGACCAGCGGGACCACGGAGAGACCCAGTACTTC.

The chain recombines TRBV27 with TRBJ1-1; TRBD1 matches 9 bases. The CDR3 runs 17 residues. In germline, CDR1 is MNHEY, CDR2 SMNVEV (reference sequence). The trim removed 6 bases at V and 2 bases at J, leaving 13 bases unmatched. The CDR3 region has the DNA TGTGCCAGCAGCCAGGGGACAGGGAATTGGGTTAACACTGAAGCTTTCTTT. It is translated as CASSQGTGNWVNTEAFF.